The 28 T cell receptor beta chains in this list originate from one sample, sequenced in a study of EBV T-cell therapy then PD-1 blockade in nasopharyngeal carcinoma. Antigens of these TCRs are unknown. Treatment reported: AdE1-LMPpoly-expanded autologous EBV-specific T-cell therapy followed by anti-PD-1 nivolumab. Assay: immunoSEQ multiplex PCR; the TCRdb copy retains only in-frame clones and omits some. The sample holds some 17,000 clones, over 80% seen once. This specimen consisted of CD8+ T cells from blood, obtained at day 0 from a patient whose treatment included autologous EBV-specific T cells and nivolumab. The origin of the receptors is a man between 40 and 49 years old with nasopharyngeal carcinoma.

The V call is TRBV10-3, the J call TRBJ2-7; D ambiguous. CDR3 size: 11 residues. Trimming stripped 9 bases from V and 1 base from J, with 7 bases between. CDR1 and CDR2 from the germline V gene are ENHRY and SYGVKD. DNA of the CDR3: TGTGCCATACAAACTTCCTACGAGCAGTACTTC. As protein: CAIQTSYEQYF.

CDR3 loop: CASSESRDVDYGYTF. CDR3 bases: TGTGCCAGCAGCGAAAGCAGGGATGTAGACTATGGCTACACCTTC. V and J are TRBV7-9 and TRBJ1-2, with a tentative D call TRBD1 (5 bases). The CDR3 runs to 15 residues. Trimming shortened V by 5 bases and J by 3 bases, and 16 bases separated the two germline ends. The germline V gene has CDR1 SEHNR and CDR2 FQNEAQ (reference sequence).

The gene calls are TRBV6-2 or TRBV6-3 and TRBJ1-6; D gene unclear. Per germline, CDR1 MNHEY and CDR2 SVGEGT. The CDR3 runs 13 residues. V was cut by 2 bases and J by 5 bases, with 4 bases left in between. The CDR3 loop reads CASSYRDNSPLHF. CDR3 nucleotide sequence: TGTGCCAGCAGTTACAGGGATAATTCACCCCTCCACTTT.

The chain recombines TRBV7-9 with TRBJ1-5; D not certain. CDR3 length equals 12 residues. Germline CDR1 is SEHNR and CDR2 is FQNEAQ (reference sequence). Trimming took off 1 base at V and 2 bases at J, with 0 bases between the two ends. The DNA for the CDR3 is TGTGCCAGCAGCTTAGGCAATCAGCCCCAGCATTTT. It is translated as CASSLGNQPQHF.

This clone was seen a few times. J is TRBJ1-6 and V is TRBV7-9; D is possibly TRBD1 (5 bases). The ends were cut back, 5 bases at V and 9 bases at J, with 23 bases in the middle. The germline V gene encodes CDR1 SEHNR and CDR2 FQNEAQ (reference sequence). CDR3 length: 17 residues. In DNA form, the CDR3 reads TGTGCCAGCAGCACGCACGAGACTCAGGGACCCGCTTCACCCCTCCACTTT. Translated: CASSTHETQGPASPLHF.

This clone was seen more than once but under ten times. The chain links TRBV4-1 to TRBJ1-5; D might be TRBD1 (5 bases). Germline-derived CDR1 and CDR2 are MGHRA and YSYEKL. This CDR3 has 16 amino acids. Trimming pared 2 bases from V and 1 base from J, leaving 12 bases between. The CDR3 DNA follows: TGCGCCAGCAGCCAATGGGGATCAGGGAGCAATCAGCCCCAGCATTTT. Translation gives CASSQWGSGSNQPQHF.

CDR3 protein: CASSLVDREYEQYF. The CDR3 DNA is TGTGCCAGCAGTTTAGTCGACAGGGAGTACGAGCAGTACTTC. The chain combines TRBV27 with TRBJ2-7, with 7 bases fitting TRBD1. Germline values: CDR1 MNHEY, CDR2 SMNVEV (reference sequence). V lost 2 bases and J lost 4; bases outside the gene matches: 5. This CDR3 has 14 amino acids.

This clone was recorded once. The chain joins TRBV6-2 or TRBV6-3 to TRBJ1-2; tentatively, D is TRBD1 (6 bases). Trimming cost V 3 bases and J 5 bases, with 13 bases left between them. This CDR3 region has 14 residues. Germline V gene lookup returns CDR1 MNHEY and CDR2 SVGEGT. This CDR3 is CASSYGGLGYGYTF. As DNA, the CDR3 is TGTGCCAGCAGTTATGGGGGGCTGGGATATGGCTACACCTTC.

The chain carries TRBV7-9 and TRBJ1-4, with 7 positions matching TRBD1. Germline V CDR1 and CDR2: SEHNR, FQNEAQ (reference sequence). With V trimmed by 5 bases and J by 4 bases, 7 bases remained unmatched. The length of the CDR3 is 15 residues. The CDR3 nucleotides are TGTGCCAGCAGCCTGCGGGACAGCGGTAATGAAAAACTGTTTTTT. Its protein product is CASSLRDSGNEKLFF.

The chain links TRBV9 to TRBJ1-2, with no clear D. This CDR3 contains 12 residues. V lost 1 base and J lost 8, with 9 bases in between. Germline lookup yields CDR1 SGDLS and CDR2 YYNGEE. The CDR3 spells CASSVFSRGYTF. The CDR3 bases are TGTGCCAGCAGCGTATTCAGCCGAGGCTACACCTTC. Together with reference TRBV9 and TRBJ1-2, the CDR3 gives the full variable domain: DSGVTQTPKHLITATGQRVTLRCSPRSGDLSVYWYQQSLDQGLQFLIQYYNGEERAKGNILERFSAQQFPDLHSELNLSSLELGDSALYFCASSVFSRGYTFGSGTRLTVV.

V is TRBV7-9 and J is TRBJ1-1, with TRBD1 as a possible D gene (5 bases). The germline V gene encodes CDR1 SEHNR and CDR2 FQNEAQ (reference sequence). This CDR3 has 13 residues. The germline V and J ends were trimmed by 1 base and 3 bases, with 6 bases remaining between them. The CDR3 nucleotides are TGTGCCAGCAGCTTAGAGGGGCACACTGAAGCTTTCTTT. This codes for CASSLEGHTEAFF.

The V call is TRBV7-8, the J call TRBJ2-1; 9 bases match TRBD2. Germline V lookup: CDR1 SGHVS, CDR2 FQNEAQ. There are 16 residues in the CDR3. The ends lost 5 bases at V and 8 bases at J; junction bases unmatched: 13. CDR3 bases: TGTGCCAGCAGCACTAATAGCGGGGGCCTGTTGTATGAGCAGTTCTTC. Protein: CASSTNSGGLLYEQFF.

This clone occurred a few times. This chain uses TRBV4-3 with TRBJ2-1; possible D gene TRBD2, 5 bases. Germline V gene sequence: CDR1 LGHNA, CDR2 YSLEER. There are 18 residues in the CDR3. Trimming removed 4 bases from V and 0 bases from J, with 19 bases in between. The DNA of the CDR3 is TGCGCCAGCAGCCCTCTACCCGGAGGCCCTAGCTCCTACAATGAGCAGTTCTTC. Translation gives CASSPLPGGPSSYNEQFF.

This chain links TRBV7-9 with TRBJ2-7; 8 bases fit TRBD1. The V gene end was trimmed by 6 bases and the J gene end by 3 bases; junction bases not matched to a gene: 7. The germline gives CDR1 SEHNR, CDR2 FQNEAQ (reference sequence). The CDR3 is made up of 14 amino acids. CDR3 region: CASRADRAHYEQYF. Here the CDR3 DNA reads TGTGCCAGCAGGGCGGACAGGGCCCACTACGAGCAGTACTTC. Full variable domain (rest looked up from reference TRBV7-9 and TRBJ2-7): DTGVSQNPRHKITKRGQNVTFRCDPISEHNRLYWYRQTLGQGPEFLTYFQNEAQLEKSRLLSDRFSAERPKGSFSTLEIQRTEQGDSAMYLCASRADRAHYEQYFGPGTRLTVT.

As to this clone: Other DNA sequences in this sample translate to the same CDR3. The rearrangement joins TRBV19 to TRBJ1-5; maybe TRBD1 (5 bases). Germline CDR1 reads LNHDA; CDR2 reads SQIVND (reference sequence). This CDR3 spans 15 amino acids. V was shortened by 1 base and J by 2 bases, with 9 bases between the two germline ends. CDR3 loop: CASSIGGGGNQPQHF. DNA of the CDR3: TGTGCCAGTAGTATAGGTGGGGGAGGCAATCAGCCCCAGCATTTT.

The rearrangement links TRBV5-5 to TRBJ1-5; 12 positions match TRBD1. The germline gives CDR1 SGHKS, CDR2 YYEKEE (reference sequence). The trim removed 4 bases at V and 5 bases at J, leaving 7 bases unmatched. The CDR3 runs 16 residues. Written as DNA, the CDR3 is TGTGCCAGCAGCCGGGACAGGGGGCGTGGGGATCAGCCCCAGCATTTT. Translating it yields CASSRDRGRGDQPQHF.

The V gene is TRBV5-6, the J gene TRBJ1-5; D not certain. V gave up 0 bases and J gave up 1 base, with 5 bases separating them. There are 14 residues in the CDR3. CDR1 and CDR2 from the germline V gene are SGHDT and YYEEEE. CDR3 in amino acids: CASSLEGSNQPQHF. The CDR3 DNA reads TGTGCCAGCAGCTTGGAAGGAAGCAATCAGCCCCAGCATTTT.

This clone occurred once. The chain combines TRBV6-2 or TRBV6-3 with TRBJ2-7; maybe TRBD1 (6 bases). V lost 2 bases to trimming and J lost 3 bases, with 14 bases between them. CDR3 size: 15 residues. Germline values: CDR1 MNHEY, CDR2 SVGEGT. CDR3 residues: CASSYPPRGNYEQYF. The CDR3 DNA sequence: TGTGCCAGCAGTTACCCCCCCAGGGGCAACTACGAGCAGTACTTC.

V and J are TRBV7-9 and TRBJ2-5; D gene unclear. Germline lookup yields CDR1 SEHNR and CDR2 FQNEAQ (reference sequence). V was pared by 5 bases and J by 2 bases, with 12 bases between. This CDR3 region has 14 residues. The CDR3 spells CASSVPGLQETQYF. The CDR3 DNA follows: TGTGCCAGCAGCGTCCCAGGTTTACAAGAGACCCAGTACTTC.

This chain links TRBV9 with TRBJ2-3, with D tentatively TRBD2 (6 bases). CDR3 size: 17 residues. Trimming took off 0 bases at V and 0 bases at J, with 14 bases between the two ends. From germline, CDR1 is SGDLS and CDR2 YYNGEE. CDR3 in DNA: TGTGCCAGCAGCGTAGGTTGGGCTAGCGTAAGCACAGATACGCAGTATTTT. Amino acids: CASSVGWASVSTDTQYF.

CDR3 region: CASSLEPGGSVYEQYF. The CDR3 DNA is TGTGCCAGCAGCTTAGAGCCAGGGGGCTCTGTTTACGAGCAGTACTTC. The chain couples TRBV7-6 to TRBJ2-7; 8 bases are a match to TRBD1. The CDR3 length is 16 residues. CDR1 is SGHVS and CDR2 is FNYEAQ in the germline V gene. The trim removed 1 base at V and 4 bases at J, leaving 9 bases unmatched.

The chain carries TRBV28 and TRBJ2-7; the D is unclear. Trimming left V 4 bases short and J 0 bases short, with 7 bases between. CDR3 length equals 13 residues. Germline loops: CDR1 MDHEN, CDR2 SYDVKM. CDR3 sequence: CASSSTLSYEQYF. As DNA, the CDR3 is TGTGCCAGCAGTTCCACCCTCTCCTACGAGCAGTACTTC.

CDR3 sequence reads: CASSYSTETQYF. The DNA for the CDR3 is TGTGCCAGCAGTTACTCGACAGAGACCCAGTACTTC. The rearrangement uses TRBV6-2 or TRBV6-3 and TRBJ2-5; D not resolved. The CDR3 loop spans 12 amino acids. Germline V gene sequence: CDR1 MNHEY, CDR2 SVGEGT. Trimming shortened V by 0 bases and J by 4 bases, and 3 bases separated the two germline ends.

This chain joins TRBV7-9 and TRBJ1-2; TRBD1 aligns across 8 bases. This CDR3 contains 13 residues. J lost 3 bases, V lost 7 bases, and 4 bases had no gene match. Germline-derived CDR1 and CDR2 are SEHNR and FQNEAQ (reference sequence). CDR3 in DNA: TGTGCCAGCACCGAGACAGGGGACTATGGCTACACCTTC. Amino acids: CASTETGDYGYTF.

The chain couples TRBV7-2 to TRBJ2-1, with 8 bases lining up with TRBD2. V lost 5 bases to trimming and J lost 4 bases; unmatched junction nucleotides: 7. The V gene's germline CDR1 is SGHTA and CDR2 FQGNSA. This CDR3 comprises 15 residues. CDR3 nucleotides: TGTGCCAGCAGCCATAGCGGGGTAAGGTACAATGAGCAGTTCTTC. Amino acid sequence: CASSHSGVRYNEQFF. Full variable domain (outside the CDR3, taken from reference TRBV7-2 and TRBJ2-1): GAGVSQSPSNKVTEKGKDVELRCDPISGHTALYWYRQSLGQGLEFLIYFQGNSAPDKSGLPSDRFSAERTGGSVSTLTIQRTQQEDSAVYLCASSHSGVRYNEQFFGPGTRLTVL.

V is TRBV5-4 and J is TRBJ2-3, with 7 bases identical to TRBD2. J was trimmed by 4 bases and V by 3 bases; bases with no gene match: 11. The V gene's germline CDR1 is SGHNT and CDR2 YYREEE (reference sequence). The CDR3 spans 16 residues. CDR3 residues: CASSWAVGLEADTQYF. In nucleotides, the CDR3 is TGTGCCAGCAGCTGGGCGGTCGGACTAGAGGCAGATACGCAGTATTTT.

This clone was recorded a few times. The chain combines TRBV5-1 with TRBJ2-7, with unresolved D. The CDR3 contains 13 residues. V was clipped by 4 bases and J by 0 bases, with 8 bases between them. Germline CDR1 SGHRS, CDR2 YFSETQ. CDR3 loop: CASSKDASYEQYF. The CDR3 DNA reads TGCGCCAGCAGCAAGGACGCCTCCTACGAGCAGTACTTC.

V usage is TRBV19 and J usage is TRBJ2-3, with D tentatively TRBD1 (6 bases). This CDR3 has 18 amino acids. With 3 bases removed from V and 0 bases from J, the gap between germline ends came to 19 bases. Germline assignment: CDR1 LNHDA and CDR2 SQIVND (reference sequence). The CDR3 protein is CASSMGAGQLTSTDTQYF. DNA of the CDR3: TGTGCCAGTAGTATGGGCGCCGGACAGTTAACTAGCACAGATACGCAGTATTTT.